A single sample gave rise to the 17 T cell receptor beta chains below, sequenced in a study of technical replicates of blood from four donors. Sequencing was performed with immunoSEQ multiplex PCR; in TCRdb, only in-frame clones are kept and a portion is missing. The sample yields approximately 75,000 clones, 95% to 98% seen once. The sample was T cells isolated from PBMCs. These TCRs come from a human donor in good health.

This clone was found once. The chain is built from TRBV7-9 and TRBJ2-7; 11 bases are shared with TRBD1. CDR1 and CDR2 (germline): SEHNR, FQNEAQ (reference sequence). V lost 4 bases and J lost 2; bases outside the gene matches: 7. The CDR3 is 16 residues long. In DNA form, the CDR3 reads TGTGCCAGCAGCTCAATACCGGGACAGGGGGCCTACGAGCAGTACTTC. This codes for CASSSIPGQGAYEQYF.

The chain couples TRBV11-3 to TRBJ1-2, with 7 positions matching TRBD1. V gave up 4 bases and J gave up 6 bases; unmatched junction bases: 5. The CDR3 contains 13 residues. Germline V gene data show CDR1 as SGHNT and CDR2 as YENEEA. CDR3 nucleotides: TGTGCCAGCAGCTCAACAGGGGCCAATGGCTACACCTTC. Its translation: CASSSTGANGYTF. Filled out from reference TRBV11-3 and TRBJ1-2, the complete variable domain reads EAGVVQSPRYKIIEKKQPVAFWCNPISGHNTLYWYLQNLGQGPELLIRYENEEAVDDSQLPKDRFSAERLKGVDSTLKIQPAELGDSAVYLCASSSTGANGYTFGSGTRLTVV.

In its sample, this clone was seen once. This chain joins TRBV7-6 and TRBJ2-7, with 9 bases lining up with TRBD2. V lost 1 base and J lost 6; bases outside the gene matches: 7. Germline loops: CDR1 SGHVS, CDR2 FNYEAQ. This CDR3 has 15 amino acids. Here the CDR3 DNA reads TGTGCCAGCAGCTTAGGGGTAGCGGGAGAGGGCGAGCAGTACTTC. Its translation is CASSLGVAGEGEQYF.

The CDR3 sequence: CASSLVAGGGTGELFF. The CDR3 region has the DNA TGTGCCAGCAGCTTAGTAGCGGGAGGCGGCACCGGGGAGCTGTTTTTT. V gene TRBV11-3 combines with J gene TRBJ2-2; 10 bases fit TRBD2. J gave up 4 bases and V 1 base, and 3 bases lay outside the gene matches. Per germline, CDR1 SGHNT and CDR2 YENEEA. This CDR3 region has 16 residues.

In its sample, this clone was seen once. The genes are TRBV2 and TRBJ1-4; D not certain. The V and J ends lost 6 bases and 8 bases respectively, with 13 bases between them. The CDR3 spans 13 residues. Germline V lookup: CDR1 SNHLY, CDR2 FYNNEI. CDR3 in amino acids: CASSPLGREKLFF. In DNA, the CDR3 is TGTGCCAGCAGCCCCTTGGGCAGGGAAAAACTGTTTTTT. The variable domain in full, with the rest retrieved from reference TRBV2 and TRBJ1-4, is EPEVTQTPSHQVTQMGQEVILRCVPISNHLYFYWYRQILGQKVEFLVSFYNNEISEKSEIFDDQFSVERPDGSNFTLKIRSTKLEDSAMYFCASSPLGREKLFFGSGTQLSVL.

This CDR3 reads CASSVGPVSDEKLFF. The CDR3 DNA sequence: TGTGCCAGCAGCGTAGGTCCGGTGAGTGATGAAAAACTGTTTTTT. The chain employs TRBV9 and TRBJ1-4, with D uncertain. V was clipped by 0 bases and J by 6 bases, with 12 bases between them. CDR3 length equals 15 residues. In germline, CDR1 is SGDLS, CDR2 YYNGEE.

The J gene is TRBJ1-1, the V gene TRBV27; 8 bases are shared with TRBD1. Germline CDR1 and CDR2: MNHEY and SMNVEV (reference sequence). V lost 4 bases, J lost 1 base, and 5 bases stayed unmatched. CDR3 length: 15 residues. The CDR3 DNA is TGTGCCAGCAGTTATAGGACAGGGAGGAACACTGAAGCTTTCTTT. Protein product: CASSYRTGRNTEAFF.

The chain carries TRBV6-5 and TRBJ2-3; no reliable D call. V was trimmed by 6 bases and J by 4 bases, leaving 5 bases between them. The CDR3 loop spans 11 amino acids. Germline lookup yields CDR1 MNHEY and CDR2 SVGAGI. The CDR3 is CASRFADTQYF. In nucleotides, the CDR3 is TGTGCCAGCAGATTCGCAGATACGCAGTATTTT.

The CDR3 DNA follows: TGTGCCAGCAGTCTGTCCCCCGAGCAGTACTTC. Protein product: CASSLSPEQYF. The V call is TRBV28, the J call TRBJ2-7; D unresolved. V lost 5 bases and J lost 6, with 8 bases in between. The V gene's germline CDR1 is MDHEN and CDR2 SYDVKM. CDR3 length: 11 residues. The complete variable domain, with remaining parts taken from reference TRBV28 and TRBJ2-7, reads DVKVTQSSRYLVKRTGEKVFLECVQDMDHENMFWYRQDPGLGLRLIYFSYDVKMKEKGDIPEGYSVSREKKERFSLILESASTNQTSMYLCASSLSPEQYFGPGTRLTVT.

The V and J genes are TRBV4-3 and TRBJ2-7; 8 nucleotides line up with TRBD1. Per the germline V gene, CDR1 is LGHNA and CDR2 is YSLEER. CDR3 size: 14 residues. V shed 3 bases and J 6 bases; nucleotides not matched to a gene: 7. Here the CDR3 reads CASSQETGVVEQYF. In DNA form, the CDR3 reads TGCGCCAGCAGCCAGGAGACAGGGGTCGTCGAGCAGTACTTC.

The chain couples TRBV6-5 to TRBJ1-2; D remains unclear. V was trimmed by 4 bases and J by 4 bases, leaving 10 bases between them. The CDR3 sequence is 13 residues long. Germline CDR1 MNHEY, CDR2 SVGAGI. The CDR3 bases are TGTGCCAGCAGTTTTCCGGAGGGCTATGGCTACACCTTC. Protein sequence: CASSFPEGYGYTF.

J is TRBJ2-7 and V is TRBV4-1; 8 bases align to TRBD2. From germline, CDR1 is MGHRA and CDR2 YSYEKL. The CDR3 contains 15 residues. The V gene end was trimmed by 1 base and the J gene end by 3 bases; junction bases not matched to a gene: 5. The CDR3 bases are TGCGCCAGCAGCCAAGCTTCTAGCGGGTTCTACGAGCAGTACTTC. It specifies CASSQASSGFYEQYF.

The V gene is TRBV5-1, the J gene TRBJ2-5, with TRBD2 as a possible D gene (6 bases). V dropped 0 bases and J dropped 2 bases, with 14 bases sitting between them. This CDR3 contains 16 residues. Germline V gene lookup returns CDR1 SGHRS and CDR2 YFSETQ. The CDR3, as DNA: TGCGCCAGCAGCTTGGCCGGGAGTACCTCTCAAGAGACCCAGTACTTC. It is translated as CASSLAGSTSQETQYF.

The genes are TRBV7-6 and TRBJ2-7, with 9 bases fitting TRBD1. Losses at the gene ends were 11 bases for V and 3 bases for J; bases not matched to a gene: 5. CDR3 length equals 12 residues. The germline V gene has CDR1 SGHVS and CDR2 FNYEAQ. CDR3 DNA sequence: TGTGCCGCGGGGACAGGGTACTACGAGCAGTACTTC. Amino acid sequence: CAAGTGYYEQYF. The entire variable domain, with the rest obtained from reference TRBV7-6 and TRBJ2-7, is as follows: GAGVSQSPRYKVTKRGQDVALRCDPISGHVSLYWYRQALGQGPEFLTYFNYEAQQDKSGLPNDRFSAERPEGSISTLTIQRTEQRDSAMYRCAAGTGYYEQYFGPGTRLTVT.

In DNA form, the CDR3 reads TGCGCCAGCAGCTTACAGGGACCAGGGGAAATGAACACTGAAGCTTTCTTT. This encodes CASSLQGPGEMNTEAFF. The chain employs TRBV5-1 and TRBJ1-1; weak D call: TRBD1 (6 bases). Germline V CDR1 and CDR2: SGHRS, YFSETQ. Trimming stripped 2 bases from V and 0 bases from J, with 17 bases between. The CDR3 extends over 17 amino acids.

This rearrangement joins TRBV7-3 to TRBJ2-3, with D maybe TRBD2 (6 bases). The CDR3 has 15 residues. Germline-derived CDR1 and CDR2 are SGHTA and FQGTGA. V lost 2 bases to trimming and J lost 3 bases, with 12 bases between them. The CDR3 bases are TGTGCCAGCAGCTTAGGAGGGGAGAATACAGATACGCAGTATTTT. The encoded protein is CASSLGGENTDTQYF.

This chain links TRBV29-1 with TRBJ1-1; D remains unclear. This CDR3 is 10 amino acids long. CDR1 is SQVTM and CDR2 is ANQGSEA in the germline V gene. V lost 7 bases and J lost 4, with 7 bases in between. The CDR3 region has the DNA TGCAGCGCCGCGGCCACTGAAGCTTTCTTT. Protein product: CSAAATEAFF.